The 11 T cell receptor beta chains reported below all come from one sample, sequenced in a study of spatial heterogeneity in lung cancer. Time point noted: sample taken at primary tumor resection. MiXCR, applied by TCRdb to the 5' RACE reads, yields one record per CDR3 protein. The sample lists roughly 3,200 distinct CDR3 sequences; less than 3.5% were seen once. The input for sequencing was lung tissue, taken at surgery. The source is a human donor with early-stage non-small cell lung cancer.

In its sample, this clonotype ranks as medium-sized. This beta chain came through as a stray read in a library set up for alpha chains, and its size says little. The chain is built from TRBV5-1 and TRBJ2-6; D ambiguous. Trimming pared 3 bases from V and 2 bases from J, leaving 9 bases between. Germline V CDR1 and CDR2: SGHRS, YFSETQ. The CDR3 consists of 15 residues. CDR3 DNA sequence: TGCGCCAGCAGCTCACAGACTCCTGGGGCCAACGTCCTGACTTTC. As protein: CASSSQTPGANVLTF.

This clonotype rates as medium-sized. This beta chain is off target for a library built for alpha chains, so its abundance means little. This rearrangement joins TRBV10-3 to TRBJ1-6; no clear D. Trimming removed 2 bases at V and 5 bases at J, with 13 bases between. This CDR3 is built from 16 residues. Per germline, CDR1 ENHRY and CDR2 SYGVKD. The CDR3 DNA reads TGTGCCATCAGTGAGGGGGTCGCCAACCATAATTCACCCCTCCACTTT. Its translation is CAISEGVANHNSPLHF.

This clonotype is labeled medium-sized. In a library made to pick up alpha chains, this beta chain is a stray read with a size that means little. The chain carries TRBV20-1 and TRBJ2-2; 8 nucleotides align to TRBD1. Germline V gives CDR1 DFQATT, CDR2 SNEGSKA (reference sequence). The junction had 7 bases not matched to a gene; V was cut back by 0 bases and J by 4 bases. This CDR3 has 16 amino acids. The CDR3 region is CSARDSATGGTGELFF. The CDR3 region has the DNA TGCAGTGCTAGAGATTCGGCAACAGGGGGCACCGGGGAGCTGTTTTTT.

This clonotype is categorized as medium-sized. This beta chain is off target for a library built for alpha chains, so its abundance means little. The chain couples TRBV10-3 to TRBJ2-5, with D perhaps TRBD2 (6 bases). The CDR3 is made up of 14 amino acids. Germline CDR1 is ENHRY and CDR2 is SYGVKD. V lost 6 bases and J lost 3, with 14 bases in between. The CDR3 DNA sequence: TGTGCCATCAGCGCCGGAGGGCAAGAAGAGACCCAGTACTTC. Translation: CAISAGGQEETQYF.

In this sample, this clonotype is large (0.1 to 1%). This beta chain turned up in a library designed for alpha chains; as an off-target read, its abundance says little. CDR3 protein: CASSLLTSGGQNEQFF. The CDR3 DNA sequence: TGTGCCAGCAGCTTATTGACTAGCGGGGGGCAGAATGAGCAGTTCTTC. The chain combines TRBV11-2 with TRBJ2-1; 13 bases map to TRBD2. This CDR3 is 16 amino acids long. CDR1 SGHAT and CDR2 FQNNGV come from the germline V gene. V dropped 2 bases and J dropped 7; count of bases not matched to a gene: 5.

This clonotype is medium-sized (0.01 to 0.1%) within its sample. With the library built for alpha chains, this beta chain is off target and its frequency is not meaningful. The chain links TRBV6-2 or TRBV6-3 to TRBJ1-2, with 10 positions matching TRBD1. With 7 bases clipped from V and 8 bases from J, the junction kept 7 bases outside the gene matches. Germline CDR1 and CDR2: MNHEY and SVGEGT. This CDR3 is 13 amino acids long. The CDR3 sequence is CASKGQGIGGYTF. The CDR3, as DNA: TGTGCCAGCAAGGGACAGGGGATCGGCGGCTACACCTTC.

This clonotype was recorded many times. This beta chain turned up in a library designed for alpha chains; as an off-target read, its abundance says little. The chain recombines TRBV10-3 with TRBJ2-7; the match to TRBD1 covers 8 bases. V shed 8 bases, J shed 6 bases, and the junction held 12 bases outside the gene matches. Per germline, CDR1 ENHRY and CDR2 SYGVKD. This CDR3 has 14 residues. The CDR3 DNA is TGTGCCATCCGCGGCCGGGACAGGTCGACCGAGCAGTACTTC. This encodes CAIRGRDRSTEQYF.

Comments on this clonotype: Little can be read into the size of this beta chain, an off-target read in a library designed for alpha chains. This chain connects TRBV11-1 to TRBJ1-4, with D uncertain. The CDR3 runs to 12 residues. Germline V CDR1 and CDR2: SGHAT, FQDESV (reference sequence). Trimming removed 5 bases from V and 8 bases from J, with 9 bases in between. This CDR3 reads CASSRDEEKLFF. CDR3 bases: TGTGCCAGCAGCAGGGATGAGGAAAAACTGTTTTTT.

Judged by abundance, this clonotype is medium-sized (0.01 to 0.1%). This beta chain is an unintended read in a library built for alpha chains; its size means little. The J gene is TRBJ1-1, the V gene TRBV7-2; weak D call: TRBD1 (6 bases). The CDR3 has 12 amino acids. Germline V CDR1 and CDR2: SGHTA, FQGNSA. V was pared by 8 bases and J by 1 base, with 8 bases between. The DNA of the CDR3 is TGTGCCAGCGGGACAACGAACACTGAAGCTTTCTTT. Translated: CASGTTNTEAFF.

This clonotype is labeled as medium-sized. The library was prepared for alpha chains; this beta chain is a stray read, so its frequency means little. The J gene is TRBJ2-7, the V gene TRBV6-2 or TRBV6-3; a possible D gene is TRBD2 (6 bases). Germline loops: CDR1 MNHEY, CDR2 SVGEGT. The CDR3 is made up of 15 amino acids. V shed 8 bases and J shed 5 bases, with 22 bases lying between them. In DNA, the CDR3 is TGTGCCAGCGGTCAACGCCGTGGGGGGATCCACGAGCAGTACTTC. Its translation is CASGQRRGGIHEQYF.

Relative to its sample, this clonotype is large. Being off target in a library aimed at alpha chains, this beta chain has a size of little meaning. V and J are TRBV7-8 and TRBJ2-3, with a weak D call TRBD2 (5 bases). The V end lost 3 bases, the J end lost 0 bases, and 10 bases lay between the germline ends. The germline V gene encodes CDR1 SGHVS and CDR2 FQNEAQ. CDR3 size: 15 residues. The chain's CDR3 is CASSLGGFSTDTQYF. Written as DNA, the CDR3 is TGTGCCAGCAGCTTGGGCGGGTTTAGCACAGATACGCAGTATTTT.